This record looks at one T cell receptor beta chain sequence and its context. Original processing methods: Cell counts per sample came from amplifying reference gene primers. Data came from immunoSEQ multiplex PCR; TCRdb stores just in-frame clones and leaves some out. The V and J calls and clone size were taken over from that table, and D and trimming were inferred from the DNA. The sample shows 60,000 to 65,000 clones, about 70% of them seen only once. Germline lookup yields CDR1 LNHNV and CDR2 YYDKDF (reference sequence). The CDR3 has 14 residues. V shed 6 bases, J shed 3 bases, and the junction held 4 bases outside the gene matches. This sample stems from a study of blood T cell repertoires in COVID-19. Study-level information: From the United States, Italy and Spain came samples of acute and convalescent COVID-19. The cDNA or gDNA used as material had been derived from T cells, B-cell-depleted T cells, or PBMCs.

The gene calls are TRBV15 and TRBJ2-2, with 7 bases matching TRBD1. The sequenced sample consisted of peripheral blood. The clonotype was recovered from an elderly woman with acute or convalescent COVID-19. In DNA, the CDR3 is TGTGCCACCAGACAGGGGCTCGACACCGGGGAGCTGTTTTTT. Protein product: CATRQGLDTGELFF.